The 14 T cell receptor beta chains reported below all come from one sample, sequenced in a study of technical replicates of blood from several donors. Here immunoSEQ multiplex PCR was the method, and the copy in TCRdb shows in-frame clones only, minus some. The sample contains about 70,000 clones, more than 85% of which appear only once. Material for sequencing was PBMCs. These TCRs come from a human donor in good health. Some clones in this sample may be carry-over from other donors' samples.

The V and J genes are TRBV7-9 and TRBJ2-7, with a tentative D call TRBD2 (6 bases). The CDR3 spans 15 residues. Germline V lookup: CDR1 SEHNR, CDR2 FQNEAQ (reference sequence). Deletions cut 5 bases from V and 5 bases from J, with 19 bases between. CDR3 region: CASSPEGLGIHEQYF. The CDR3 bases are TGTGCCAGCAGCCCCGAGGGACTGGGGATTCACGAGCAGTACTTC.

This clone was seen only once. The V call is TRBV2, the J call TRBJ1-5; D is perhaps TRBD1 (5 bases). CDR3 length: 14 amino acids. Per the germline V gene, CDR1 is SNHLY and CDR2 is FYNNEI. Trimming stripped 6 bases from V and 3 bases from J, with 12 bases between. The DNA for the CDR3 is TGTGCCAGCAGGGGCGACAGCTACAATCAGCCCCAGCATTTT. This gives the protein CASRGDSYNQPQHF.

The chain carries TRBV5-5 and TRBJ2-7; TRBD2 might be the D (6 bases). V lost 0 bases and J lost 1, with 26 bases in between. Per germline, CDR1 SGHKS and CDR2 YYEKEE (reference sequence). The CDR3 is made up of 20 amino acids. The CDR3 region is CASSLANHGLAIEVSYEQYF. CDR3 in DNA: TGTGCCAGCAGCTTGGCCAATCATGGGCTAGCGATAGAAGTTTCCTACGAGCAGTACTTC.

This rearrangement joins TRBV14 to TRBJ2-2; D ambiguous. Germline V gene sequence: CDR1 SGHDN, CDR2 FVKESK. This CDR3 comprises 16 residues. The V end was cut by 4 bases, the J end by 0 bases, with 12 bases between. DNA of the CDR3: TGTGCCAGCAGCCCTGGAGCAAGACCGAACACCGGGGAGCTGTTTTTT. Encoded protein: CASSPGARPNTGELFF. Based on the CDR3 plus reference TRBV14 and TRBJ2-2, the full variable domain is EAGVTQFPSHSVIEKGQTVTLRCDPISGHDNLYWYRRVMGKEIKFLLHFVKESKQDESGMPNNRFLAERTGGTYSTLKVQPAELEDSGVYFCASSPGARPNTGELFFGEGSRLTVL.

There are a few counts of this clone. The chain recombines TRBV6-4 with TRBJ2-1; D perhaps matches TRBD1 (6 bases). In germline, CDR1 is MRHNA, CDR2 SNTAGT. The CDR3 is made up of 14 amino acids. The ends were cut back, 3 bases at V and 9 bases at J, with 15 bases in the middle. DNA for the CDR3: TGTGCCAGCAGTGAGGGGGCTAGCACCAGTGAGCAGTTCTTC. Amino acid sequence: CASSEGASTSEQFF.

This chain joins TRBV4-1 and TRBJ1-4; TRBD1 aligns across 7 bases. Per germline, CDR1 MGHRA and CDR2 YSYEKL. The trim removed 2 bases at V and 7 bases at J, leaving 10 bases unmatched. This CDR3 has 16 amino acids. The CDR3 coding sequence is TGCGCCAGCAGCCAAAATCCAGGGGGTTTTGGTGAAAAACTGTTTTTT. Protein sequence: CASSQNPGGFGEKLFF.

The chain joins TRBV9 to TRBJ1-2; D ambiguous. Germline lookup yields CDR1 SGDLS and CDR2 YYNGEE. V lost 0 bases to trimming and J lost 7 bases, with 13 bases between them. CDR3 length: 14 amino acids. CDR3 protein: CASSVVSGEGGYTF. CDR3 nucleotide sequence: TGTGCCAGCAGCGTAGTATCCGGGGAGGGTGGCTACACCTTC.

V usage is TRBV5-1 and J usage is TRBJ2-2, with D perhaps TRBD2 (6 bases). The CDR3 length is 14 residues. V gave up 6 bases and J gave up 4 bases, with 13 bases separating them. Per germline, CDR1 SGHRS and CDR2 YFSETQ. The CDR3 protein is CASKEGVSTGELFF. The DNA of the CDR3 is TGCGCCAGCAAGGAGGGAGTAAGCACCGGGGAGCTGTTTTTT. Looking up the rest from reference TRBV5-1 and TRBJ2-2 gives the full variable domain: KAGVTQTPRYLIKTRGQQVTLSCSPISGHRSVSWYQQTPGQGLQFLFEYFSETQRNKGNFPGRFSGRQFSNSRSEMNVSTLELGDSALYLCASKEGVSTGELFFGEGSRLTVL.

CDR3 protein: CASSFRGGETQYF. For the CDR3, the DNA is TGCGCCAGCAGCTTTAGGGGTGGAGAGACCCAGTACTTC. The chain joins TRBV5-1 to TRBJ2-5; possible D gene TRBD1, 5 bases. The CDR3 spans 13 residues. Trimming stripped 2 bases from V and 4 bases from J, with 9 bases between. Germline CDR1 is SGHRS and CDR2 is YFSETQ.

The chain joins TRBV5-6 to TRBJ1-5, with 7 bases matching TRBD1. Germline CDR1 is SGHDT and CDR2 is YYEEEE. Trimming took 2 bases from V and 0 from J; bases not matched to a gene: 8. The CDR3 sequence is 17 residues long. Here the CDR3 reads CASSFYRGLYSNQPQHF. As DNA, the CDR3 is TGTGCCAGCAGCTTTTACAGGGGTCTGTATAGCAATCAGCCCCAGCATTTT.

V is TRBV10-3 and J is TRBJ2-1; the D gene is possibly TRBD1 (6 bases). This CDR3 comprises 13 residues. V was clipped by 3 bases and J by 5 bases, with 8 bases between them. Per the germline V gene, CDR1 is ENHRY and CDR2 is SYGVKD. CDR3 nucleotides: TGTGCCATCAGTGACAGGGGCGACAATGAGCAGTTCTTC. Translation: CAISDRGDNEQFF.

This sequence joins TRBV2 and TRBJ1-5; D is uncertain. The CDR3 is made up of 14 amino acids. CDR1 is SNHLY and CDR2 is FYNNEI in the germline V gene. Trimming left V 9 bases short and J 1 base short, with 13 bases between. The CDR3 DNA follows: TGTGCCAGTCAGTACGTTTTAAGCAATCAGCCCCAGCATTTT. Translating it yields CASQYVLSNQPQHF.

The rearrangement joins TRBV2 to TRBJ2-1; 11 bases map to TRBD2. The CDR3 runs 17 residues. The ends lost 8 bases at V and 6 bases at J; junction bases unmatched: 15. Germline CDR1 and CDR2: SNHLY and FYNNEI. The CDR3 nucleotides read TGTGCCAGCGGCCGTTCGCGGGATAGCGGGGGGGGCAATGAGCAGTTCTTC. Protein: CASGRSRDSGGGNEQFF.

The CDR3 DNA follows: TGTGCCAGCAGCTTAGGTTTTGCAGGCTACATGAACACTGAAGCTTTCTTT. Residues: CASSLGFAGYMNTEAFF. V gene TRBV7-2 combines with J gene TRBJ1-1; no clear D. Trimming stripped 1 base from V and 0 bases from J, with 15 bases between. The germline CDR1 and CDR2 sequences are SGHTA and FQGNSA. The CDR3 runs to 17 residues. Full variable domain (rest looked up from reference TRBV7-2 and TRBJ1-1): GAGVSQSPSNKVTEKGKDVELRCDPISGHTALYWYRQSLGQGLEFLIYFQGNSAPDKSGLPSDRFSAERTGGSVSTLTIQRTQQEDSAVYLCASSLGFAGYMNTEAFFGQGTRLTVV.